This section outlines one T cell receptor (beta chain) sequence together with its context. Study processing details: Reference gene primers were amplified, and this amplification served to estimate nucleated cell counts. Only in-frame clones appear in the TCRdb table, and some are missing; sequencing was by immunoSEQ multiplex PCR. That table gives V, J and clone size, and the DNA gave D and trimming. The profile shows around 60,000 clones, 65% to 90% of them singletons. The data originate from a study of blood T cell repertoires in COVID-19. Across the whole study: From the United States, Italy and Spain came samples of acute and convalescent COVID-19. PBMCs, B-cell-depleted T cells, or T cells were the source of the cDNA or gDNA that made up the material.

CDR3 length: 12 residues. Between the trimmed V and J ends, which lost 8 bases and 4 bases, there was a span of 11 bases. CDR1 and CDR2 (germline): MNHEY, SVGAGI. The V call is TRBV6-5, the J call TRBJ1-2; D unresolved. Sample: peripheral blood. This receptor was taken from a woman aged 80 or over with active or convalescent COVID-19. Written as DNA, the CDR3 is TGTGCCAGCCACGACACGTCCTATGGCTACACCTTC. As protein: CASHDTSYGYTF.